The present T cell receptor (beta chain) was sequenced within a study of blood T cell repertoires in COVID-19. Trimming removed 6 bases at V and 7 bases at J, with 12 bases between. CDR3 length equals 13 residues. Germline V gene data show CDR1 as MNHEY and CDR2 as SMNVEV (reference sequence). Original processing notes: Reference gene primer amplification in the assay estimated nucleated cell counts. Sequenced by immunoSEQ multiplex PCR; TCRdb stores in-frame clones only, minus some. V and J calls and clone size are given by that table; D and trimming were obtained from the DNA. Counted here are about 360,000 clones, around 84% occurring once; the ten biggest clones make up 2.5% to 3.5%.

This chain uses TRBV27 with TRBJ1-4, with D perhaps TRBD1 (6 bases). Specimen: peripheral blood. This TCR came from a human donor in a cohort sampled during active COVID-19. CDR3 protein: CASRDSLGEKLFF. DNA of the CDR3: TGTGCCAGCAGGGACAGTCTGGGTGAAAAACTGTTTTTT. Complete variable domain (other parts from reference TRBV27 and TRBJ1-4): EAQVTQNPRYLITVTGKKLTVTCSQNMNHEYMSWYRQDPGLGLRQIYYSMNVEVTDKGDVPEGYKVSRKEKRNFPLILESPSPNQTSLYFCASRDSLGEKLFFGSGTQLSVL.